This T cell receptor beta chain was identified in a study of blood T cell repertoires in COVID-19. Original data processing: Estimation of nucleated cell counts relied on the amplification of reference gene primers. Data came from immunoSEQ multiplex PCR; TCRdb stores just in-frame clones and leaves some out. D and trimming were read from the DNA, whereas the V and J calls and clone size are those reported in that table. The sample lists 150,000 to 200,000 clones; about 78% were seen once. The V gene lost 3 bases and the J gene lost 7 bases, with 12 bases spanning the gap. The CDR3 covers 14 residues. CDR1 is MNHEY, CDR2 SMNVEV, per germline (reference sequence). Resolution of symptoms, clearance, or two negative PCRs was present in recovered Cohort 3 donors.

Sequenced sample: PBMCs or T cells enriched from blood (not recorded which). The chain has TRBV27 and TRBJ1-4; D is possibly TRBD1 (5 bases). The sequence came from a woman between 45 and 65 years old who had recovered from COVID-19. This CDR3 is CASSFGQGPEKLFF. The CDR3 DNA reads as TGTGCCAGCAGTTTTGGCCAGGGTCCTGAAAAACTGTTTTTT.